The TCR beta chain under discussion was sequenced for a study of blood T cells in healthy people across ages. Using a J-beta primer mix together with a sample-barcoded 5' primer, a second PCR was run for roughly 7 to 11 cycles. MiXCR, run by TCRdb on the 5' RACE reads, gives a single entry per CDR3 protein. Seen here are approximately 690,000 distinct CDR3 sequences, 35% to 50% observed once, and the top ten hold 25% to 35%. Between the trimmed V and J ends, which lost 5 bases and 3 bases, there was a span of 13 bases. The germline CDR1 and CDR2 sequences are SGHTA and FQGTGA. CDR3 length equals 14 residues.

The receptor was isolated from an elderly man in good health. The chain combines TRBV7-3 with TRBJ1-2, with D tentatively TRBD1 (5 bases). The specimen was blood. CDR3 region: CASSPGTEHYGYTF. The DNA of the CDR3 is TGTGCCAGCAGCCCCGGGACGGAGCACTATGGCTACACCTTC.